This record looks at one TCR beta chain sequence and its context. Here immunoSEQ multiplex PCR was the method, and the copy in TCRdb shows in-frame clones only, minus some. The table includes 200,000 to 250,000 clones, around 80% detected once. This entry comes from a study of blood T cell repertoires in COVID-19. From germline, CDR1 is SGDLS and CDR2 YYNGEE. V was cut by 3 bases and J by 1 base, with 17 bases left in between. The CDR3 sequence is 17 residues long. The sample comprised peripheral blood. The rearrangement links TRBV9 to TRBJ2-1; TRBD2 might be the D (7 bases). The TCR originated in a young man with active or convalescent COVID-19. The CDR3 DNA follows: TGTGCCAGCAGCGCGGCGGGGGCTAGCAGATCCTACAATGAGCAGTTCTTC. Its translation is CASSAAGASRSYNEQFF.